This is a list of T cell receptor beta chains from one sample in a study of shared clonotypes between healthy human individuals. Clones were read by immunoSEQ multiplex PCR, and TCRdb kept only the in-frame ones, dropping some. The sample yields about 530,000 clones, 90% to 97% seen once. The specimen sequenced was naive CD4+ T cells sorted from blood. The origin of the receptors is a woman in her twenties or thirties in good health. The CDR3 runs from the conserved cysteine through the conserved F or W. A D gene is named only where the DNA matches it firmly. Only some rows state a clone size, as once, few, many or a class for expanded clones.

j_call v_call d_call clone_size cdr3_aa cdr3_nt
TRBJ2-7 TRBV7-2 TRBD2 once CASSLQRGSYEQYF TGTGCCAGCAGCTTACAGCGGGGTTCCTACGAGCAGTACTTC
TRBJ1-3 TRBV7-9 - - CASSPGKASGNTIYF TGTGCCAGCAGCCCAGGAAAAGCTTCTGGAAACACCATATATTTT
TRBJ1-1 TRBV6-5 TRBD1 - CASSYSTGGTEAFF TGTGCCAGCAGTTACTCGACAGGGGGCACTGAAGCTTTCTTT
TRBJ1-2 TRBV28 TRBD1 - CASRLTGGSGYTF TGTGCCAGCAGGCTGACAGGGGGCTCTGGCTACACCTTC
TRBJ2-5 TRBV5-1 TRBD1 - CASSSGQGVEETQYF TGCGCCAGCAGCTCTGGTCAGGGGGTTGAGGAGACCCAGTACTTC
TRBJ1-1 TRBV6-6 - - CASGSGVRWNTEAFF TGTGCCAGCGGAAGTGGGGTCAGGTGGAACACTGAAGCTTTCTTT
TRBJ2-7 TRBV2 TRBD1 - CASGTGRAYEQYF TGTGCCAGTGGGACAGGACGAGCCTACGAGCAGTACTTC
TRBJ2-7 TRBV10-1 TRBD2 - CASSEGPRLASHEQYF TGCGCCAGCAGTGAGGGGCCCCGACTAGCTTCCCACGAGCAGTACTTC
TRBJ2-3 TRBV10-3 - - CAISVLGKPQYF TGTGCCATCAGTGTTTTGGGGAAGCCGCAGTATTTT
TRBJ2-7 TRBV6-1 TRBD2 - CASRIGTSSYEQYF TGTGCCAGCAGAATAGGGACTAGCTCCTACGAGCAGTACTTC
TRBJ2-7 TRBV18 TRBD2 - CASSPSGRTNEQYF TGTGCCAGCTCCCCGAGCGGGAGGACCAACGAGCAGTACTTC
TRBJ2-1 TRBV28 - - CATMGWGYNEQFF TGTGCCACCATGGGCTGGGGGTACAATGAGCAGTTCTTC
TRBJ2-7 TRBV7-2 - - CASSPKAGNEQYF TGTGCCAGCAGCCCGAAGGCAGGGAACGAGCAGTACTTC
TRBJ2-6 TRBV28 - - CASTTIEGNSGANVLTF TGTGCCAGCACCACGATCGAGGGCAATTCTGGGGCCAACGTCCTGACTTTC
TRBJ2-5 TRBV2 TRBD2 - CASRGLAQETQYF TGTGCCAGCAGGGGACTAGCCCAAGAGACCCAGTACTTC
TRBJ1-5 TRBV15 - - CATSREIGSINQPQHF TGTGCCACCAGCAGAGAAATAGGCTCGATCAATCAGCCCCAGCATTTT
TRBJ2-3 TRBV28 - - CASRTADTDTQYF TGTGCCAGTCGGACAGCGGACACAGATACGCAGTATTTT
TRBJ2-3 TRBV6-5 TRBD1 - CASSYEQSPGGDTQYF TGTGCCAGCAGTTACGAACAAAGCCCAGGGGGAGATACGCAGTATTTT
TRBJ1-2 TRBV14 - - CASSQDHWANYGYTF TGTGCCAGCAGCCAAGATCACTGGGCTAACTATGGCTACACCTTC
TRBJ2-7 TRBV18 - - CASSPGGYEQYF TGTGCCAGCTCACCAGGGGGATACGAGCAGTACTTC
TRBJ2-3 TRBV6-1 TRBD2 - CAISGSSGRQPGTDTQYF TGTGCCATCAGTGGGTCTAGCGGGAGGCAACCGGGCACAGATACGCAGTATTTT
TRBJ1-6 TRBV6-5 TRBD1 - CASSYRPGGSPLHF TGTGCCAGCAGTTACCGGCCAGGGGGTTCACCCCTCCACTTT
TRBJ2-5 TRBV28 TRBD2 - CASSPPAGAPETQYF TGTGCCAGCAGTCCCCCCGCGGGAGCCCCAGAGACCCAGTACTTC
TRBJ2-7 TRBV10-1 - - CASSAGSGHEQYF TGCGCCAGCAGTGCTGGGAGCGGCCACGAGCAGTACTTC
TRBJ1-1 TRBV5-4 TRBD1 - CASSWDRANTEAFF TGTGCCAGCAGCTGGGACAGAGCGAACACTGAAGCTTTCTTT
TRBJ1-2 TRBV29-1 TRBD1 - CSALTGANYGYTF TGCAGCGCCTTGACAGGGGCTAACTATGGCTACACCTTC
TRBJ1-2 TRBV10-3 - - CAISDTVPMVVGLPGGYTF TGTGCCATCAGTGATACAGTTCCGATGGTGGTAGGGTTACCAGGGGGCTACACCTTC
TRBJ1-1 TRBV4-1 - - CASSHFGTSGDEAFF TGCGCCAGCAGCCACTTCGGGACGTCTGGCGATGAAGCTTTCTTT
TRBJ2-7 TRBV15 TRBD2 - CATSRDQGLADDTYEQYF TGTGCCACCAGCAGAGATCAAGGACTAGCGGATGATACCTACGAGCAGTACTTC
TRBJ2-6 TRBV5-4 - - CASSLDRPGANVLTF TGTGCCAGCAGCTTGGACCGCCCTGGGGCCAACGTCCTGACTTTC
TRBJ1-1 TRBV29-1 - - CSARDTNTEAFF TGCAGCGCCCGGGACACTAACACTGAAGCTTTCTTT
TRBJ1-1 TRBV6-5 - - CASSSGTDTEAFF TGTGCCAGCAGTTCTGGGACCGACACTGAAGCTTTCTTT
TRBJ1-4 TRBV5-1 TRBD1 - CASSPGTGDSWVYAEKLFF TGCGCCAGCAGCCCGGGGACAGGTGATTCGTGGGTCTACGCTGAAAAACTGTTTTTT
TRBJ1-6 TRBV9 - - CASSTEETTPLHF TGTGCCAGCAGCACAGAAGAAACGACACCCCTCCACTTT
TRBJ1-2 TRBV5-1 - - CASSLERADYGYTF TGCGCCAGCAGCTTGGAAAGGGCTGACTATGGCTACACCTTC
TRBJ1-4 TRBV2 - - CASSEATGGWREKLFF TGTGCCAGCAGTGAAGCTACTGGGGGGTGGAGAGAAAAACTGTTTTTT
TRBJ1-4 TRBV2 - - CASSEGGAGATNEKLFF TGTGCCAGCAGTGAAGGGGGGGCGGGAGCAACTAATGAAAAACTGTTTTTT
TRBJ2-3 TRBV10-1 - - CASSRGTTPDTQYF TGCGCCAGCTCTCGGGGAACGACCCCAGATACGCAGTATTTT
TRBJ2-2 TRBV5-1 - - CASSETGPRRTGELFF TGCGCCAGCAGCGAAACTGGCCCCCGGCGAACCGGGGAGCTGTTTTTT
TRBJ2-7 TRBV11-3 - once CASFQRLHLGYEQYF TGTGCCAGCTTCCAACGACTCCACCTGGGCTACGAGCAGTACTTC
TRBJ2-3 TRBV5-1 - - CASSLDPGRSFGNTQYF TGCGCCAGCAGCTTGGATCCCGGGAGATCTTTTGGAAATACGCAGTATTTT
TRBJ1-4 TRBV28 TRBD1 - CASSPIGQGGRTNEKLFF TGTGCCAGCAGTCCGATAGGACAGGGGGGGAGAACTAATGAAAAACTGTTTTTT
TRBJ2-7 TRBV6-6 - - CASSYAGSSYEQYF TGTGCCAGCAGTTACGCGGGGAGCTCCTACGAGCAGTACTTC
TRBJ2-7 TRBV20-1 - - CSAPVWGEQYF TGCAGTGCCCCGGTCTGGGGAGAGCAGTACTTC
TRBJ2-7 TRBV6-5 - - CASSYGGPIPYEQYF TGTGCCAGCAGTTACGGCGGACCGATTCCCTACGAGCAGTACTTC
TRBJ1-1 TRBV28 - - CASNGDWVHFNTEAFF TGTGCCAGCAACGGGGACTGGGTACACTTTAACACTGAAGCTTTCTTT
TRBJ1-2 TRBV28 - - CASSPPGYGYTF TGTGCCAGCAGTCCCCCCGGCTATGGCTACACCTTC
TRBJ1-6 TRBV6-5 - - CASGRQDGTNSPLHF TGTGCCAGCGGACGCCAGGACGGAACCAATTCACCCCTCCACTTT
TRBJ2-1 TRBV18 - - CASSPGSSYNEQFF TGTGCCAGCTCACCAGGGTCCTCCTACAATGAGCAGTTCTTC
TRBJ2-3 TRBV10-1 TRBD2 - CASSGSGRAWRTDTQYF TGCGCCAGCAGTGGTAGCGGGAGGGCCTGGCGGACAGATACGCAGTATTTT
TRBJ2-1 TRBV18 - - CASSPGQSHNEQFF TGTGCCAGCTCACCGGGGCAGTCCCACAATGAGCAGTTCTTC
TRBJ2-2 TRBV4-1 TRBD2 - CASSQRTSGSIGPGELFF TGCGCCAGCAGCCAGAGGACTAGCGGGAGTATTGGGCCCGGGGAGCTGTTTTTT
TRBJ1-4 TRBV5-1 - - CASSRDPDEKLFF TGCGCCAGTTCCCGGGACCCAGATGAAAAACTGTTTTTT
TRBJ2-7 TRBV20-1 - once CSAGQTYEQYF TGCAGTGCTGGACAGACCTACGAGCAGTACTTC
TRBJ1-2 TRBV9 - - CASSVDTNYGYTF TGTGCCAGCAGCGTCGACACCAACTATGGCTACACCTTC
TRBJ2-1 TRBV11-2 TRBD2 - CASSSIRGGTLDYNEQFF TGTGCCAGCAGCTCTATTCGGGGGGGGACTCTAGACTACAATGAGCAGTTCTTC
TRBJ2-1 TRBV27 TRBD2 - CASSLTSGSITSNEQFF TGTGCCAGCAGTTTGACTAGCGGGAGTATCACGTCGAATGAGCAGTTCTTC